These 22 T cell receptor beta chains were sequenced from one sample in a study of T-cell reconstitution after alpha-beta-depleted transplantation in children. Unique molecular identifiers were incorporated during preparation of the TCRbeta library. One entry per CDR3 protein results from TCRdb running MiXCR on the PCR reads. Among 200,000 to 250,000 distinct CDR3 sequences, about a tenth were seen once, and the ten largest hold 28%. The sequences come from PBMCs, collected before TCRalphabeta/CD19-depleted stem cell transplant. These receptors were collected from a child under two years old with acute myeloid leukemia, due to receive a stem cell transplant.

This clonotype was detected many times. In DNA form, the CDR3 reads TGCGCCAGCAGCTTTGACCGGGGCCCCAATGAGCAGTTCTTC. Residues: CASSFDRGPNEQFF. The chain couples TRBV5-1 to TRBJ2-1; D is tentatively TRBD1 or TRBD2 (5 bases each). Germline V gene data show CDR1 as SGHRS and CDR2 as YFSETQ. The ends were cut back, 2 bases at V and 6 bases at J, with 12 bases in the middle. The CDR3 totals 14 residues.

This clonotype showed up many times. V usage is TRBV11-2 and J usage is TRBJ2-2, with TRBD2 matching over 7 bases. V gave up 9 bases and J gave up 4 bases; unmatched junction bases: 8. The CDR3 sequence is 14 residues long. Per germline, CDR1 SGHAT and CDR2 FQNNGV. DNA of the CDR3: TGTGCCAGTCAGCTTCAGCGGGGCACCGGGGAGCTGTTTTTT. Translated: CASQLQRGTGELFF.

Ten or more counts support this clonotype. The gene calls are TRBV4-2 and TRBJ2-2, with unresolved D. V shed 4 bases and J shed 5 bases, with 8 bases lying between them. CDR3 size: 13 residues. Per germline, CDR1 LGHNA and CDR2 YNFKEQ. The CDR3 DNA sequence: TGTGCCAGCAGCCTTACAACGACCGGGGAGCTGTTTTTT. This gives the protein CASSLTTTGELFF.

The V and J genes are TRBV29-1 and TRBJ1-1; D is undetermined. CDR1 is SQVTM and CDR2 is ANQGSEA in the germline V gene. CDR3 size: 14 residues. The CDR3 region has the DNA TGCAGTTCGGTCGCGCTAACTCAGAACACTGAAGCTTTCTTT. Amino acid sequence: CSSVALTQNTEAFF.

A remark on this clonotype: Given a much more abundant clone one base away, this may be a read error. The chain uses TRBV12-3 or TRBV12-4 and TRBJ1-3; no reliable D call. Trimming cost V 5 bases and J 0 bases, with 11 bases left between them. The CDR3 sequence is 15 residues long. CDR3 protein: CASSRGDVSGNTIYF. CDR3 coding DNA: TGTGCCAGCAGTCGTGGTGACGTCTCTGGAAACACCATATATTTT.

Regarding this clonotype: A much larger clone sits a single nucleotide away, making a read error possible. V gene TRBV6-2 or TRBV6-3 combines with J gene TRBJ2-5; no reliable D call. The CDR3 extends over 13 amino acids. The germline V gene has CDR1 MNHEY and CDR2 SVGEGT. Deletions cut 8 bases from V and 5 bases from J, with 15 bases between. This chain's CDR3 is CASWSGLVETQYF. The CDR3 coding sequence is TGTGCCAGCTGGTCCGGGCTAGTGGAGACCCAGTACTTC.

This clonotype occurred many times. The chain is built from TRBV7-9 and TRBJ2-5, with 10 nucleotides matching TRBD1. V shed 7 bases, J shed 5 bases, and the junction held 13 bases outside the gene matches. CDR3 length: 16 amino acids. The V gene's germline CDR1 is SEHNR and CDR2 FQNEAQ (reference sequence). DNA of the CDR3: TGTGCCAGCAACGTAAAGGACAGGGGGTTTTCGGAGACCCAGTACTTC. Encoded protein: CASNVKDRGFSETQYF.

This clonotype was picked up many times. CDR3 bases: TGCGCCAGCAGTTTTACAGGGAACGAAACTCTAGCCAAAAACATTCAGTACTTC. This sequence encodes CASSFTGNETLAKNIQYF. V and J are TRBV5-1 and TRBJ2-4; D is possibly TRBD1 (6 bases). The CDR3 extends over 18 amino acids. Trimming stripped 5 bases from V and 0 bases from J, with 21 bases between. Germline V CDR1 and CDR2: SGHRS, YFSETQ.

As to this clonotype: A junction boundary mismatches the germline segment, possibly from a read error. The chain recombines TRBV7-2 with TRBJ2-3, with D tentatively TRBD1 or TRBD2 (6 bases each). The CDR3 extends over 14 amino acids. The germline CDR1 and CDR2 sequences are SGHTA and FQGNSA. The CDR3 nucleotides read TGTGCCAGCAGCCTAGCGAAGGGGGGACTTACGCAGTATTTT. It is translated as CASSLAKGGLTQYF. The full variable domain, rest sourced from reference TRBV7-2 and TRBJ2-3, is GAGVSQSPSNKVTEKGKDVELRCDPISGHTALYWYRQSLGQGLEFLIYFQGNSAPDKSGLPSDRFSAERTGGSVSTLTIQRTQQEDSAVYLCASSLAKGGLTQYFGPGTRLTVL.

This clonotype was seen at least ten times. The V gene is TRBV12-3 or TRBV12-4, the J gene TRBJ1-4, with D unclear. This CDR3 spans 14 amino acids. Trimming stripped 3 bases from V and 4 bases from J, with 9 bases between. CDR3 in amino acids: CASSFYGVNEKLFF. In nucleotides, the CDR3 is TGTGCCAGCAGTTTTTACGGCGTTAATGAAAAACTGTTTTTT.

This clonotype came up many times. J is TRBJ2-1 and V is TRBV11-3; no clear D gene. The CDR3 totals 13 residues. Trimming left V 4 bases short and J 7 bases short, with 11 bases between. Germline V gives CDR1 SGHNT, CDR2 YENEEA. The CDR3 reads CASSSDSINEQFF. DNA for the CDR3: TGTGCCAGCAGCTCTGATTCAATTAATGAGCAGTTCTTC.

This clonotype was detected ten times or more. This rearrangement joins TRBV5-4 to TRBJ2-7, with D unclear. The germline V gene encodes CDR1 SGHNT and CDR2 YYREEE (reference sequence). CDR3 size: 13 residues. V was clipped by 0 bases and J by 7 bases, with 11 bases between them. CDR3 in amino acids: CASSLAGSREQYF. CDR3 nucleotides: TGTGCCAGCAGCTTGGCCGGGTCTAGGGAGCAGTACTTC.

This clonotype has a count of ten or more. J is TRBJ2-6 and V is TRBV12-3 or TRBV12-4, with 7 bases fitting TRBD1. V lost 3 bases to trimming and J lost 4 bases; unmatched junction nucleotides: 3. CDR3 length: 15 amino acids. CDR3 in DNA: TGTGCCAGCAGTTTTACGGGACAGGGGGCCAACGTCCTGACTTTC. Residues: CASSFTGQGANVLTF.

About this clonotype: The junction and the germline gene differ at one end; a read error may be behind it. This chain joins TRBV5-1 and TRBJ1-3, with D uncertain. Per the germline V gene, CDR1 is SGHRS and CDR2 is YFSETQ. The CDR3 contains 15 residues. The CDR3 DNA sequence: TGCGCCAGCAGCACCGACGGGAGCTCCGGAAACACCTTATATTTT. It yields the protein CASSTDGSSGNTLYF.

This clonotype was observed at least ten times. V is TRBV12-3 or TRBV12-4 and J is TRBJ2-2; 8 bases line up with TRBD2. With 6 bases clipped from V and 0 bases from J, the junction kept 3 bases outside the gene matches. This CDR3 contains 15 residues. DNA for the CDR3: TGTGCCAGCAGACTCGGGGGGGCGAACACCGGGGAGCTGTTTTTT. It translates to CASRLGGANTGELFF.

Many counts were recorded for this clonotype. This chain joins TRBV11-2 and TRBJ1-1; D unclear. Germline V gives CDR1 SGHAT, CDR2 FQNNGV. V lost 0 bases to trimming and J lost 7 bases, with 15 bases between them. This CDR3 comprises 15 residues. The CDR3 here is CASSLDLSGWREAFF. CDR3 coding DNA: TGTGCCAGCAGCTTAGATTTATCCGGCTGGCGTGAAGCTTTCTTT.

This clonotype was recorded many times. The V and J genes are TRBV28 and TRBJ2-6, with D possibly matching TRBD2 (6 bases). V gave up 3 bases and J gave up 0 bases, with 9 bases separating them. The germline V gene has CDR1 MDHEN and CDR2 SYDVKM. The CDR3 runs to 16 residues. CDR3 in DNA: TGTGCCAGCAGTTTGACGGGAGCCTCTGGGGCCAACGTCCTGACTTTC. Its translation: CASSLTGASGANVLTF.

The chain has TRBV11-3 and TRBJ2-1, with 14 bases identical to TRBD2. The germline V gene has CDR1 SGHNT and CDR2 YENEEA. This CDR3 contains 15 residues. With V trimmed by 5 bases and J by 9 bases, 6 bases remained unmatched. The CDR3: CASSPGLAGVGEQFF. For the CDR3, the DNA is TGTGCCAGCAGCCCGGGACTAGCGGGAGTGGGTGAGCAGTTCTTC.

This clonotype came up many times. The chain has TRBV27 and TRBJ2-7; TRBD1 might be the D (6 bases). Germline V gene sequence: CDR1 MNHEY, CDR2 SMNVEV (reference sequence). There are 15 residues in the CDR3. The germline V and J ends were trimmed by 2 bases and 6 bases, with 17 bases remaining between them. The CDR3 DNA sequence: TGTGCCAGCAGTTTAGCCCCGACAGGTCGGGTCGAGCAGTACTTC. Translation: CASSLAPTGRVEQYF.

For this clonotype: Being one base from a much bigger clone, this may be a read error. The chain recombines TRBV2 with TRBJ1-6; D might be TRBD1 (5 bases). V lost 1 base and J lost 10, with 17 bases in between. Germline V gene sequence: CDR1 SNHLY, CDR2 FYNNEI. The CDR3 extends over 16 amino acids. The CDR3 sequence is CASSEEDAGLGSPLHF. The CDR3 nucleotides are TGTGCCAGCAGTGAAGAGGATGCAGGGCTCGGGTCACCCCTCCACTTT.

This clonotype was counted ten times or more. The J gene is TRBJ1-5, the V gene TRBV24-1; D call uncertain. Germline V gene data show CDR1 as KGHDR and CDR2 as SFDVKD. The CDR3 is 12 residues long. V dropped 4 bases and J dropped 3 bases, with 3 bases sitting between them. The CDR3 region is CATSDSNQPQHF. The CDR3 DNA follows: TGTGCCACCAGTGACTCCAATCAGCCCCAGCATTTT.

This clonotype was found many times. This rearrangement joins TRBV28 to TRBJ2-7, with D hard to call. The CDR3 spans 11 residues. V was shortened by 4 bases and J by 4 bases, with 5 bases between the two germline ends. Per germline, CDR1 MDHEN and CDR2 SYDVKM. This CDR3 reads CASSSWYEQYF. The CDR3 DNA follows: TGTGCCAGCAGTTCATGGTACGAGCAGTACTTC.